This TCR beta chain was recovered during a study of vaccination effects on CD4 cells after COVID-19. Some clones are missing from TCRdb's copy, which holds only in-frame ones; the method was immunoSEQ multiplex PCR. The table includes some 68,000 clones, about 80% detected once. Before any sequencing was done, the ViraFEST assay used viral peptide pools to expand antigen-specific CD4+ T cells. Scientists isolated CD4+ T cells after a roughly ten-day culture period ended. Previously uninfected by SARS-CoV-2, the vaccine recipients also showed negative nucleocapsid antibodies. With regard to this clone: Antigen: not known.

There are 15 residues in the CDR3. Germline V gene sequence: CDR1 WNHNN, CDR2 SYGVQD (reference sequence). Trimming took 5 bases from V and 5 from J; bases not matched to a gene: 9. This chain links TRBV10-1 with TRBJ2-5; 9 bases align to TRBD2. This TCR came from a human donor who received a COVID-19 vaccine. Sample: CD4+ T cells from PBMCs cultured with HCoV-OC43 spike peptides, taken before COVID-19 vaccination. The subset is: HCoV-OC43 spike overlapping peptide pool stimulation. The CDR3 DNA follows: TGCGCCAGCAGTCCCGGCCGGGCGGGGGGGGAGACCCAGTACTTC. Its translation is CASSPGRAGGETQYF.